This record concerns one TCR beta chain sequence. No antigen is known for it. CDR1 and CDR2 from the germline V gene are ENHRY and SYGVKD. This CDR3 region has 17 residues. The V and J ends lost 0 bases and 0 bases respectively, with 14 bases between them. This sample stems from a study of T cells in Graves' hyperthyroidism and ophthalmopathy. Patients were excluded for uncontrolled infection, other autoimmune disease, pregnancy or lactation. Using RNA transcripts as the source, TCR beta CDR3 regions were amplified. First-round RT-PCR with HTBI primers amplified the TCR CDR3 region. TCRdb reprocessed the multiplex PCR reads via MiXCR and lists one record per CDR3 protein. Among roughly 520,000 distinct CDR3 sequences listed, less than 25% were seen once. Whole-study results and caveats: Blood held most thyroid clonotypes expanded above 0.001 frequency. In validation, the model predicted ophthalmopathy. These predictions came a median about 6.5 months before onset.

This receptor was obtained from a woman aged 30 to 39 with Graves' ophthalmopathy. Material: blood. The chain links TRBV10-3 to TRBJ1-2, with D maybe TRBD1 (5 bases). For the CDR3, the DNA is TGTGCCATCAGTGAGTCGCGGGCCGAGGGGCCTAACTATGGCTACACCTTC. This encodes CAISESRAEGPNYGYTF.